The T cell receptor (beta chain) under discussion was sequenced for a study of blood T cell repertoires in COVID-19. Overall study context: Acute and convalescent COVID-19 specimens originated in the United States, Italy and Spain. Sources were T cells, B-cell-depleted T cells, or PBMCs; the material itself was cDNA or gDNA.

Trimming at V came to 7 bases and at J to 9 bases, leaving 5 bases not matched to a gene. The CDR3 totals 14 residues. Germline V gene sequence: CDR1 MDHEN, CDR2 SYDVKM. Method: immunoSEQ multiplex PCR; TCRdb's copy keeps in-frame clones and lacks some. The table shows over 90,000 clones, with over 65% occurring only once. Patients of the Seattle cohort, enrolled during active infection, were followed longitudinally. Sample: peripheral blood. The genes are TRBV28 and TRBJ1-6; 11 bases are a match to TRBD1. The origin of this receptor is a man aged 70-80 years with COVID-19, enrolled during active disease. The chain's CDR3 is CASNGQGARSPLHF. The CDR3 bases are TGTGCCAGCAATGGACAGGGGGCGCGTTCACCCCTCCACTTT.